This T cell receptor (beta chain) stems from a study of T cell responses to AZD1222 COVID-19 vaccine. As to this clone: Its antigen is not known.

Germline V gives CDR1 SGHRS, CDR2 YFSETQ. Between the trimmed V and J ends, which lost 5 bases and 5 bases, there was a span of 20 bases. The CDR3 contains 15 residues. Only in-frame clones appear in the TCRdb table, and some are missing; sequencing was by immunoSEQ multiplex PCR. The sample includes tens of thousands of clones, about nine tenths of them seen just once. Findings and limits, study-wide: White British donors predominated, females outnumbered males, and clonal diversity was possibly underestimated. Sampled repertoires all dated from after the peak T cell response.

This specimen consisted of peripheral blood, obtained on day 0 of MenACWY control vaccination. The chain uses TRBV5-1 and TRBJ2-7; D possibly corresponds to TRBD2 (5 bases). The source of this sequence is an adult in good health. The CDR3 sequence: CASSNYRGKGHEQYF. The DNA for the CDR3 is TGCGCCAGCAGTAACTATCGGGGAAAGGGTCACGAGCAGTACTTC.